This T cell receptor (beta chain) is drawn from a study of shared clonotypes between healthy human individuals. Study-wide points: Specimens sampled were limited to blood, with tissue repertoires likely differing.

Comments on this clone: Its antigen is currently unknown.

Clones were read by immunoSEQ multiplex PCR, and TCRdb kept only the in-frame ones, dropping some. The table has under 2,500,000 clones, approximately 95% seen once. Germline-derived CDR1 and CDR2 are GTSNPN and SVGIG (reference sequence). The CDR3 extends over 19 amino acids. Trimming at V came to 4 bases and at J to 1 base, leaving 18 bases not matched to a gene. The sequence was obtained from a man aged 18 to 29 in good health. Sequenced: naive CD4+ T cells sorted from blood. Subset specified: CD45RA+ positively selected. The V and J genes are TRBV30 and TRBJ2-3; TRBD2 agrees at 9 bases. CDR3 bases: TGTGCCTGGACCTTACTTGGATGGCGGGAGGGCCAGGGCACAGATACGCAGTATTTT. It is translated as CAWTLLGWREGQGTDTQYF.